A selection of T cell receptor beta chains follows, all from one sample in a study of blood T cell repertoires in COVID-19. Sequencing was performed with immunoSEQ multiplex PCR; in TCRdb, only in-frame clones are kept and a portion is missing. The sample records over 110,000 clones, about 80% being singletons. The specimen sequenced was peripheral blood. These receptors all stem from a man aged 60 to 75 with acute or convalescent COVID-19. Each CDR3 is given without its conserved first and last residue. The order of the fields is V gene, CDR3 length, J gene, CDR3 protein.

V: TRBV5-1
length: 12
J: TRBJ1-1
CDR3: ASSLEGENTEAF

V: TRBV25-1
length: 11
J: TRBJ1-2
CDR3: ASSSGQNYGYT

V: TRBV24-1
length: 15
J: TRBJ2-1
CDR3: ATSDSPPGGIYNEQF

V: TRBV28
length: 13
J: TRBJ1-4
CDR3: ASSARGRPNEKLF

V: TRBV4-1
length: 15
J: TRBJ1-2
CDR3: ASSQPGAAGGNYGYT

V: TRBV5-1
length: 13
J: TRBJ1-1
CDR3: ASSSLTDWATEAF

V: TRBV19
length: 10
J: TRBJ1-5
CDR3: ASRQGFQPQH

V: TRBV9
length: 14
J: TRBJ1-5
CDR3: ASSVGQGTGREPQH

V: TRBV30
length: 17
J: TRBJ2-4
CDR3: AWSSPRASGRGTQNIQY

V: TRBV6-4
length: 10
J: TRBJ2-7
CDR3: ASNNNRGEQY

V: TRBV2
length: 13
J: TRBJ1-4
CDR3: ASSVPGHGNEKLF

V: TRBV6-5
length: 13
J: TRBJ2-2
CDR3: ASMDGGRKTGELF

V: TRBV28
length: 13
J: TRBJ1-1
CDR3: ASRISGPGRTEAF

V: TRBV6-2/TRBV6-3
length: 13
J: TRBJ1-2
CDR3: ASSYPQDRLRGYT

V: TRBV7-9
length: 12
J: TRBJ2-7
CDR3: ASSWGTSGDEQY

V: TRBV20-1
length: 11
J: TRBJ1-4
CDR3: SASEGANEKLF

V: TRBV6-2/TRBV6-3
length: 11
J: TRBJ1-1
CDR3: ASSYDGDTEAF

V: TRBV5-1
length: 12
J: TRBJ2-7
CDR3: ASQRVSGNGEQY

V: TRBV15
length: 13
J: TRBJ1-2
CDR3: ATSRGTGRGYGYT

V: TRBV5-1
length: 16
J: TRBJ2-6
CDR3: ASSLTGQLSSGANVLT

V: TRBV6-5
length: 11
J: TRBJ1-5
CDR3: ASTGSLNQPQH

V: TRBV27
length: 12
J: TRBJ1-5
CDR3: ASSSGTSPQSQH

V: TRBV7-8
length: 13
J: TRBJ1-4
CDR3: ASSQMGTRSEKLF

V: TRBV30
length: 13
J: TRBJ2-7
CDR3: AWRPGQGISYEQY

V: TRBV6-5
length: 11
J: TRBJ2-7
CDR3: ASNGQGRYEQY

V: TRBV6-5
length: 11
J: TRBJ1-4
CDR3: ASSLEGEEKLF

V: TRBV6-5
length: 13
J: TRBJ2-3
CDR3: ASSYLGSPTDTQY

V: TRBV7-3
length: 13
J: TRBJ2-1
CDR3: ASSPQGASYNEQF

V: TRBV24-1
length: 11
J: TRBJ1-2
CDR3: ATGFGGANGYT

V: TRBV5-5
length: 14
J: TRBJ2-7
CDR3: ASSAARTGDTYEQY

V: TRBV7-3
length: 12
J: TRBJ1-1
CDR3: ASSPGLQNTEAF

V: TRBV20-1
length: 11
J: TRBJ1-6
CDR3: SASQGSNSPLH

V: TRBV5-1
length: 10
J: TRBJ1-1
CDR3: ASSQTGAEAF

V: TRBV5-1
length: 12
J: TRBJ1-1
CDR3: ASSLDRMNTEAF

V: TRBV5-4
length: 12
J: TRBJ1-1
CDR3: ASSPAGTGGLAF

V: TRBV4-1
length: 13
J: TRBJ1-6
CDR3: ASSQPGLVNSPLH

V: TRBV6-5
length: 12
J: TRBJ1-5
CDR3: ASSRQGGDQPQH

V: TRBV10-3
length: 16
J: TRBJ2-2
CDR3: AISLRLAGESVTGELF

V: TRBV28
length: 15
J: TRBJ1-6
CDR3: ASRVLQGRPRNSPLH

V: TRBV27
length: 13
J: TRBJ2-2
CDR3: ASSPRTLGTGELF

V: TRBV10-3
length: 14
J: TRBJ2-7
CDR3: AISESAAGNYREQY

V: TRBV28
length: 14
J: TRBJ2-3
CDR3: ASSLYPGVGTDTQY

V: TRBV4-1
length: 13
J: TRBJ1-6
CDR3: ASSPSGREGSPLH

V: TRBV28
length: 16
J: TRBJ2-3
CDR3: ASSSSSGRAISTDTQY

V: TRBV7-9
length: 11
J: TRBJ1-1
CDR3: ASSLGQGTEAF

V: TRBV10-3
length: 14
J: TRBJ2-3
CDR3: AISEPTPSMGDTQY

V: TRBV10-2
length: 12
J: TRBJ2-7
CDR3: ASSESGTLAEQY

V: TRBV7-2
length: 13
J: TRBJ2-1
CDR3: ASRPSGNSYNEQF

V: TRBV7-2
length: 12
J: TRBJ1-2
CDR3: ASSLAGIDYGYT

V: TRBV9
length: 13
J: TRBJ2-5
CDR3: ASSVEGGLIETQY

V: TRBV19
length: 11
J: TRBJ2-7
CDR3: ASKPGQGYEQY

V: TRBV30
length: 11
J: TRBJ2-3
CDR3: AWNRGATDTQY

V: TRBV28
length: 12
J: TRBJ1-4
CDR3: ASSLGAGGEKLF

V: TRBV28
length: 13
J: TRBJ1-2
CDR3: ASSLNGRVSYGYT

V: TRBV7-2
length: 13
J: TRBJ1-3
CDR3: ASSSDSSSGNTIY

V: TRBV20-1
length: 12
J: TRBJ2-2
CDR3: SASSGKNTGELF

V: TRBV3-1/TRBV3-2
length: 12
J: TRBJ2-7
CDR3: ASSGDFEGYEQY

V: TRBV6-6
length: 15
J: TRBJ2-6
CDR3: ASSLGTGPSGANVLT

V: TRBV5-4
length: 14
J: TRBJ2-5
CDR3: ASSLAAGGWQETQY